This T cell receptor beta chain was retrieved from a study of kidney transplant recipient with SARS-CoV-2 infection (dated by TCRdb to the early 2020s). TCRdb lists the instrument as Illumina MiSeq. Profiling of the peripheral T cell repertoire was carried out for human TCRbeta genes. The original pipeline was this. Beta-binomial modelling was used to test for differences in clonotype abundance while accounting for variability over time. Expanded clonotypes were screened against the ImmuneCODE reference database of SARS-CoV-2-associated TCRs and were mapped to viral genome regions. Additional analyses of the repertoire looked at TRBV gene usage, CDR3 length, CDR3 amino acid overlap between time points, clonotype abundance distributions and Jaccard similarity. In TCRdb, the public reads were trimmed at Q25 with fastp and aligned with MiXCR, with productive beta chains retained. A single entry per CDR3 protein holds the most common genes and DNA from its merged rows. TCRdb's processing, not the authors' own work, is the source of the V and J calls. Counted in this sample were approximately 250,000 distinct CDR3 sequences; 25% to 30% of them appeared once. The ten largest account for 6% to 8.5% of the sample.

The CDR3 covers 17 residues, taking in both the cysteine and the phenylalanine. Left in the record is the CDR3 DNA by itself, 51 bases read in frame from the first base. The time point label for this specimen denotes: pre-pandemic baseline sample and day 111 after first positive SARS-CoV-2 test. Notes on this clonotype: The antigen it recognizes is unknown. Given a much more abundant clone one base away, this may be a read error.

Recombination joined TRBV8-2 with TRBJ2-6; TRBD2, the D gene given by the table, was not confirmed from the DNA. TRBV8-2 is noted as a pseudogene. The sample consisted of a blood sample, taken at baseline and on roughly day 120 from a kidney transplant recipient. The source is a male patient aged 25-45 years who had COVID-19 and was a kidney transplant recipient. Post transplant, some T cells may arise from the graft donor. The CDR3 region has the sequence CGIVRRITQSQANVLTF. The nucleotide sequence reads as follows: TGTGGCATAGTAAGGAGGATAACACAAAGTCAGGCCAACGTCCTGACTTTC.